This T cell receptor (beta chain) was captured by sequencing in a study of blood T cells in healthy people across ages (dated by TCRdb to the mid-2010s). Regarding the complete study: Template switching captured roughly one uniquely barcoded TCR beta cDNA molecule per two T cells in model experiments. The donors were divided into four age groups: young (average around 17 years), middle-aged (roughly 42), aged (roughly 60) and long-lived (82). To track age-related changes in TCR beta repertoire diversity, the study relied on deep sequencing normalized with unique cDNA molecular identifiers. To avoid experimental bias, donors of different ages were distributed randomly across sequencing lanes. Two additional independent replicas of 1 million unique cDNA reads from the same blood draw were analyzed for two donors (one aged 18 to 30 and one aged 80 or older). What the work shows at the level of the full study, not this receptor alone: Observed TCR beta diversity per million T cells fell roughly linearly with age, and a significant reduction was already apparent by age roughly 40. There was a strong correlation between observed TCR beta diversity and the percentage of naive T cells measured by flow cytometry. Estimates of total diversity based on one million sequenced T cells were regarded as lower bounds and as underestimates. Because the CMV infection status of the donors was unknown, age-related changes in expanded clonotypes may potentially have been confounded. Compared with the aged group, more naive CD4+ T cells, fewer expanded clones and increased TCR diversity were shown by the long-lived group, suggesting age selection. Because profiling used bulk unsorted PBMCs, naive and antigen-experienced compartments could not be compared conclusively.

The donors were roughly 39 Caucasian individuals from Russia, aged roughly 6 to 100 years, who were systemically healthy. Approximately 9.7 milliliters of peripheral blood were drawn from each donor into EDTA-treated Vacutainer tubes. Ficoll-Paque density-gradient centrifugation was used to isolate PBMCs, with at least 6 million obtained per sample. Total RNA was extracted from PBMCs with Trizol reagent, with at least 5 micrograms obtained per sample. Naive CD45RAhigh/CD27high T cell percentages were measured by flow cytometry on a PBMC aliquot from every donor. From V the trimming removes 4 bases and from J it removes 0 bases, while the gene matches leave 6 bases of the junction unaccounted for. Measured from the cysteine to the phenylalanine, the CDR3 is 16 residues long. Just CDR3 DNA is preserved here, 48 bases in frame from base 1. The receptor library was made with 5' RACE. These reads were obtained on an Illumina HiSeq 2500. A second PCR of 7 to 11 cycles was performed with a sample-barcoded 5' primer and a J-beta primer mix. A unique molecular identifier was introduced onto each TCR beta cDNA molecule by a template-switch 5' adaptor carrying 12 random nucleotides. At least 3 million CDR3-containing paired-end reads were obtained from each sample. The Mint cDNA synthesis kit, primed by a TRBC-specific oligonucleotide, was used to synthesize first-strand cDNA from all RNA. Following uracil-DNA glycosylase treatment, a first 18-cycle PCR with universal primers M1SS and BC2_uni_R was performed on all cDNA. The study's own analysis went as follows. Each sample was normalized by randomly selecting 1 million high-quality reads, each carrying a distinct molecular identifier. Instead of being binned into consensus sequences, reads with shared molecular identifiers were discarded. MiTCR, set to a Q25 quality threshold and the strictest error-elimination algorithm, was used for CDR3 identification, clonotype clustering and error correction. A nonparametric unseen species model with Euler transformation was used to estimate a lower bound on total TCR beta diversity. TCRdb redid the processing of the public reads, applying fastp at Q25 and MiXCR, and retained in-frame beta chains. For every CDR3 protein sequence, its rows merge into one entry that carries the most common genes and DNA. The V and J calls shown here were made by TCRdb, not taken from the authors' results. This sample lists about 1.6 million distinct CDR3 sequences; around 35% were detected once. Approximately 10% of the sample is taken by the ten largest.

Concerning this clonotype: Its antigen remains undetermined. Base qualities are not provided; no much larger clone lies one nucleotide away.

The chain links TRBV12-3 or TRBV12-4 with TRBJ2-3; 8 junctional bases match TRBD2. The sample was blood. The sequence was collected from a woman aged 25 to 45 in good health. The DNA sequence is TGTGCCAGCAGTTATCAGCGGGGGAGAAGCACAGATACGCAGTATTTT. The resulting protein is CASSYQRGRSTDTQYF.